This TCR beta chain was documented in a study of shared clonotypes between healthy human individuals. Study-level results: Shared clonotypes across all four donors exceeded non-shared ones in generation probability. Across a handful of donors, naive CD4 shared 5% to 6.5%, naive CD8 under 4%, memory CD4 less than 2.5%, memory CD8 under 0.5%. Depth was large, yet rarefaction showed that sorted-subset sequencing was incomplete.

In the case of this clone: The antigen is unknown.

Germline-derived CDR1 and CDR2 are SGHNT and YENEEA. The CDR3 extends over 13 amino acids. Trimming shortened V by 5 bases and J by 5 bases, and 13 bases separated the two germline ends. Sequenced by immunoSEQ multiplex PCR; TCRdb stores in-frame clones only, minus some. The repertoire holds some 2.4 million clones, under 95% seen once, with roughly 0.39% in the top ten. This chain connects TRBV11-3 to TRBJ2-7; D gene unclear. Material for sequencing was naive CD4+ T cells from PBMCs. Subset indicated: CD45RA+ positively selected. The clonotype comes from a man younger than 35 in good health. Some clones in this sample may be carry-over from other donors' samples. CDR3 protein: CASSIGRIHEQYF. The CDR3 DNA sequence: TGTGCCAGCAGCATTGGGCGCATCCACGAGCAGTACTTC.